The sequence of this TCR beta chain was determined in a study of neoadjuvant anti-PD-1 for oral cavity cancer. Study results and limitations: Treg/Th17 ratio rose with pretreatment blood and fell with post-treatment tumor TCRbeta clonality.

Germline CDR1 reads GTSNPN; CDR2 reads SVGIG (reference sequence). This CDR3 is 11 amino acids long. Time point here: after neoadjuvant nivolumab, at surgical resection. Patients had newly diagnosed, untreated stage II-IVA oral cavity squamous cell carcinoma. Survey sequencing of tumors mostly used 4.8 ug DNA, two replicates. Some clones are missing from TCRdb's copy, which holds only in-frame ones; the method was immunoSEQ multiplex PCR. This sample yields 20,000 to 30,000 clones, of which around a quarter are seen a single time; about 16% belongs to the top ten. A note on this clone: Antigen: not known. Germline is not matched at one junction end, which may reflect a read error.

This TCR came from a person between 40 and 85 years old with oral cavity squamous cell carcinoma. This sample comprised tumor tissue, obtained after nivolumab (anti-PD-1) treatment. This chain joins TRBV30 and TRBJ1-1; D ambiguous. The CDR3 bases are TGTGCCTGGAGTTTCTACACAGAAGCTTTCTTT. Translation gives CAWSFYTEAFF.